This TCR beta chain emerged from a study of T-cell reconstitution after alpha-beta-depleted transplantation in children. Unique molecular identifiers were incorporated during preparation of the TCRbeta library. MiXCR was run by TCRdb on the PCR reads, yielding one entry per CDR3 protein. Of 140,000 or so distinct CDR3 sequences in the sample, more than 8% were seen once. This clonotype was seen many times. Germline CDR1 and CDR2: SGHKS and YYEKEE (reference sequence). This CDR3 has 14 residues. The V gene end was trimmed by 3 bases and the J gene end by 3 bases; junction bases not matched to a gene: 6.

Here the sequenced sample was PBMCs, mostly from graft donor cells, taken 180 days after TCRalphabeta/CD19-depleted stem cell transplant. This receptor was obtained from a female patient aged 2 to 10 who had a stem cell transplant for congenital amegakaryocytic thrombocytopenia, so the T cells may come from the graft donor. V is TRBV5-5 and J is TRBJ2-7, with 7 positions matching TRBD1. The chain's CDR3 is CASSSAGGHYEQYF. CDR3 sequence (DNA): TGTGCCAGCAGCTCAGCAGGGGGTCACTACGAGCAGTACTTC.